The 13 T cell receptor beta chains presented below share a single source sample, sequenced in a study of cytomegalovirus exposure and HLA in healthy donors. The PCR contained 60 Vbeta and 13 Jbeta primers. The table came from immunoSEQ multiplex PCR; TCRdb's copy has only in-frame clones and leaves some out. The sample lists roughly 190,000 clones, around nine tenths seen once, with roughly 1.8% in the top ten. The sequencing input was PBMCs. These receptors came from a woman between 18 and 29 years old in good health and CMV-seronegative.

The chain carries TRBV19 and TRBJ2-7; 7 nucleotides line up with TRBD1. V trimming: 7 bases; J trimming: 3 bases; junction bases outside the gene matches: 9. The CDR3 covers 14 residues. Germline loops: CDR1 LNHDA, CDR2 SQIVND (reference sequence). The CDR3 here is CASTPNRDSYEQYF. The CDR3 bases are TGTGCCAGTACCCCCAACCGGGACAGCTACGAGCAGTACTTC.

The gene calls are TRBV9 and TRBJ1-4; 7 bases align to TRBD1. The trim removed 3 bases at V and 7 bases at J, leaving 6 bases unmatched. Germline CDR1 is SGDLS and CDR2 is YYNGEE. CDR3 length: 14 residues. This CDR3 reads CASSARTGGEKLFF. For the CDR3, the DNA is TGTGCCAGCAGCGCCCGGACAGGCGGTGAAAAACTGTTTTTT.

The V call is TRBV28, the J call TRBJ2-3, with 13 bases aligning to TRBD2. Looked up from germline, CDR1 is MDHEN and CDR2 is SYDVKM. The CDR3 length is 14 residues. In nucleotides, the CDR3 is TGTGTCGCAGGGACTAGCGGGGCCACAGATACGCAGTATTTT. Amino acid sequence: CVAGTSGATDTQYF.

The rearrangement uses TRBV28 and TRBJ2-7; 7 bases are shared with TRBD1. This CDR3 is 15 amino acids long. Germline assignment: CDR1 MDHEN and CDR2 SYDVKM. The trim removed 6 bases at V and 1 base at J, leaving 9 bases unmatched. The CDR3 bases are TGTGCCAGCAGCCCCGTAGGACAGGCTTCCTACGAGCAGTACTTC. Its translation is CASSPVGQASYEQYF.

This sequence joins TRBV4-3 and TRBJ1-5; possible D gene TRBD1, 6 bases. Germline V gene sequence: CDR1 LGHNA, CDR2 YSLEER. The V end was cut by 0 bases, the J end by 7 bases, with 13 bases between. CDR3 size: 15 residues. The CDR3 protein is CASSQDWAGEQPQHF. In nucleotides, the CDR3 is TGCGCCAGCAGCCAAGATTGGGCAGGGGAGCAGCCCCAGCATTTT.

The V gene is TRBV19, the J gene TRBJ1-1; no clear D gene. The CDR3 spans 16 residues. V was cut by 2 bases and J by 0 bases, with 13 bases left in between. CDR1 and CDR2 from the germline V gene are LNHDA and SQIVND (reference sequence). In DNA, the CDR3 is TGTGCCAGTAGTATACTCGTCGGGAAGATGAACACTGAAGCTTTCTTT. Translation gives CASSILVGKMNTEAFF. Full variable domain (outside the CDR3, taken from reference TRBV19 and TRBJ1-1): DGGITQSPKYLFRKEGQNVTLSCEQNLNHDAMYWYRQDPGQGLRLIYYSQIVNDFQKGDIAEGYSVSREKKESFPLTVTSAQKNPTAFYLCASSILVGKMNTEAFFGQGTRLTVV.

This chain uses TRBV15 with TRBJ1-2; tentatively, D is TRBD1 (5 bases). With 3 bases removed from V and 5 bases from J, the gap between germline ends came to 16 bases. The germline CDR1 and CDR2 sequences are LNHNV and YYDKDF (reference sequence). The CDR3 has 15 amino acids. The CDR3 bases are TGTGCCACCAGCAGCCACCCCAGGGAGGGATATGGCTACACCTTC. Its translation is CATSSHPREGYGYTF.

Notes on this clone: A junction end diverges from the germline sequence, so it may reflect a read error. Other nucleotide sequences from this sample produce the same CDR3. The chain employs TRBV7-8 and TRBJ2-7; 7 bases line up with TRBD2. Per the germline V gene, CDR1 is SGHVS and CDR2 is FQNEAQ. This CDR3 region has 16 residues. DNA for the CDR3: TGTGCCAGCAGCCTCTTAGCGGGCGCACTTACCTACGAACAGTACTTC. Residues: CASSLLAGALTYEQYF. Full variable domain (missing parts from reference TRBV7-8 and TRBJ2-7): GAGVSQSPRYKVAKRGQDVALRCDPISGHVSLFWYQQALGQGPEFLTYFQNEAQLDKSGLPSDRFFAERPEGSVSTLKIQRTQQEDSAVYLCASSLLAGALTYEQYFGPGTRLTVT.

This clone was seen once. CDR3 region: CAWSNLGGAEAFF. The CDR3 nucleotides read TGTGCCTGGAGCAACCTTGGCGGAGCTGAAGCTTTCTTT. This chain connects TRBV30 to TRBJ1-1; no clear D gene. Trimming cost V 3 bases and J 6 bases, with 14 bases left between them. CDR1 and CDR2 (germline): GTSNPN, SVGIG (reference sequence). This CDR3 spans 13 amino acids.

CDR3 sequence: CASSGPQGAAEAFF. The DNA for the CDR3 is TGTGCCAGCAGCGGGCCACAGGGAGCAGCTGAAGCTTTCTTT. The rearrangement uses TRBV7-9 and TRBJ1-1, with D perhaps matching TRBD1 (6 bases). The ends were cut back, 5 bases at V and 6 bases at J, with 16 bases in the middle. Germline loops: CDR1 SEHNR, CDR2 FQNEAQ (reference sequence). The CDR3 runs 14 residues.

The chain carries TRBV7-9 and TRBJ2-3, with 15 bases fitting TRBD2. This CDR3 contains 16 residues. From germline, CDR1 is SEHNR and CDR2 FQNEAQ (reference sequence). V lost 5 bases and J lost 5; bases outside the gene matches: 5. The CDR3 DNA reads as TGTGCCAGCAGCCCGGGACTAGCGGGAGGTGAAGATACGCAGTATTTT. Translating gives CASSPGLAGGEDTQYF.

V usage is TRBV5-1 and J usage is TRBJ2-3; 7 nucleotides agree with TRBD1. J was trimmed by 5 bases and V by 0 bases; bases with no gene match: 6. There are 15 residues in the CDR3. The germline V gene has CDR1 SGHRS and CDR2 YFSETQ. The CDR3 protein is CASSLDRGSRDTQYF. DNA for the CDR3: TGCGCCAGCAGCTTGGACAGGGGATCTCGAGATACGCAGTATTTT.

CDR3 sequence reads: CASSPGLAPDNEQFF. The CDR3 DNA reads TGTGCCAGCAGTCCCGGACTAGCCCCCGACAATGAGCAGTTCTTC. The genes are TRBV6-6 and TRBJ2-1, with 8 bases matching TRBD2. The CDR3 covers 15 residues. Looked up from germline, CDR1 is MNHNY and CDR2 is SVGAGI (reference sequence). Trimming at V came to 5 bases and at J to 5 bases, leaving 8 bases not matched to a gene.